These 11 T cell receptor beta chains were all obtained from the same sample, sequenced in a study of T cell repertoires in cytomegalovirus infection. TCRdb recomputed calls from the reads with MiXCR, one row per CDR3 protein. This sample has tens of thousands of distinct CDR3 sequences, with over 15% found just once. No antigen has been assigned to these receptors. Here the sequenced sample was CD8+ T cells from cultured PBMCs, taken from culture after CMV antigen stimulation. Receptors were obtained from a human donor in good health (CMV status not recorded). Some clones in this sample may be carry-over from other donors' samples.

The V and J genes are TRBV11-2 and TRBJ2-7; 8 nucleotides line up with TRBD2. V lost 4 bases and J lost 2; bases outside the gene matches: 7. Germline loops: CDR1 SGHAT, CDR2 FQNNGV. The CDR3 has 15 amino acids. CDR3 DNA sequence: TGTGCCAGCAGCTACCGGGAGGGGGAAACCTACGAGCAGTACTTC. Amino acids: CASSYREGETYEQYF.

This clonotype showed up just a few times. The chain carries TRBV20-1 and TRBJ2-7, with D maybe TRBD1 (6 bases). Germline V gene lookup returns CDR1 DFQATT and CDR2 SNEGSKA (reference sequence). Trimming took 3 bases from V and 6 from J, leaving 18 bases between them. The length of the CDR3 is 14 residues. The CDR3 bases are TGCAGTGCTAGGGGTACCGCAGGGGCTAGCGAGCAGTACTTC. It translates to CSARGTAGASEQYF.

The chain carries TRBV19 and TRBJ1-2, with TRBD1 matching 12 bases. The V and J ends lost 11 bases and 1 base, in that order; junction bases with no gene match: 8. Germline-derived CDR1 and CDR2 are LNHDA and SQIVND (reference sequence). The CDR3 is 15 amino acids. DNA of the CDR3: TGTGCCGGCCGGGACAGGGGGCTGGGTAACTATGGCTACACCTTC. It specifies CAGRDRGLGNYGYTF.

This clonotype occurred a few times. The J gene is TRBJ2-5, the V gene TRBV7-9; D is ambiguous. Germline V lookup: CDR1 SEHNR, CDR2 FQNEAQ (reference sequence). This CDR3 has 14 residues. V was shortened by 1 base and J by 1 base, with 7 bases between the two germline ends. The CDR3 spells CASSLVISQETQYF. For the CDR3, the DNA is TGTGCCAGCAGCTTAGTTATCAGCCAAGAGACCCAGTACTTC.

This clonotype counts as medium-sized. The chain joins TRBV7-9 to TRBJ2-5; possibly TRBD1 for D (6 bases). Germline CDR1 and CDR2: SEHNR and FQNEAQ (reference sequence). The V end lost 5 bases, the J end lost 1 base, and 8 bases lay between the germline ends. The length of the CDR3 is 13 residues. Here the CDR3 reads CASSTGTQETQYF. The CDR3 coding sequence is TGTGCCAGCAGCACAGGGACCCAAGAGACCCAGTACTTC.

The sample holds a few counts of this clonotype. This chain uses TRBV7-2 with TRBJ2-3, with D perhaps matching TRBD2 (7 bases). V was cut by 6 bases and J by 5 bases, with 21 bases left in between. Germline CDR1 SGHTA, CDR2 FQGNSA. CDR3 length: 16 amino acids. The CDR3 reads CASSPGAGAWRDTQYF. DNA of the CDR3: TGTGCCAGCAGTCCCGGTGCGGGGGCCTGGAGAGATACGCAGTATTTT. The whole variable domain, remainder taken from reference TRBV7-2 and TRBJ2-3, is GAGVSQSPSNKVTEKGKDVELRCDPISGHTALYWYRQSLGQGLEFLIYFQGNSAPDKSGLPSDRFSAERTGGSVSTLTIQRTQQEDSAVYLCASSPGAGAWRDTQYFGPGTRLTVL.

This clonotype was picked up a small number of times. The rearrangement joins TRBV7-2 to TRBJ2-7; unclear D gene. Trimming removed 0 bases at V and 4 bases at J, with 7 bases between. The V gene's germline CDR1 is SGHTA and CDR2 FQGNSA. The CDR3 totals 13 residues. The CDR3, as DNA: TGTGCCAGCAGCTTAGCGGAGCAGTACGAGCAGTACTTC. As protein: CASSLAEQYEQYF. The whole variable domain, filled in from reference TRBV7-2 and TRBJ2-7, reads GAGVSQSPSNKVTEKGKDVELRCDPISGHTALYWYRQSLGQGLEFLIYFQGNSAPDKSGLPSDRFSAERTGGSVSTLTIQRTQQEDSAVYLCASSLAEQYEQYFGPGTRLTVT.

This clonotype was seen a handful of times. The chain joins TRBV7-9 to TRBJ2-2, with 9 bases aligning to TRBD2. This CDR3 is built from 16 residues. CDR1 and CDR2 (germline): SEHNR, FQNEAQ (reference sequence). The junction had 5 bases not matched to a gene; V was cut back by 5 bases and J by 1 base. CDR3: CASSHRLAVNTGELFF. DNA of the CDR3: TGTGCCAGCAGCCACAGACTAGCGGTGAACACCGGGGAGCTGTTTTTT.

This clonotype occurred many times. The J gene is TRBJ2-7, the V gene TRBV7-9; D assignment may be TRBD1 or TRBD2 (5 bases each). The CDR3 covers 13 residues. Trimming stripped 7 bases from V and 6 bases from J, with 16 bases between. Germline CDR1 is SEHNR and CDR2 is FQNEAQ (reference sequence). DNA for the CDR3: TGTGCCAGCAAGGATCTCGGGGCCCGCGAGCAGTACTTC. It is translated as CASKDLGAREQYF.

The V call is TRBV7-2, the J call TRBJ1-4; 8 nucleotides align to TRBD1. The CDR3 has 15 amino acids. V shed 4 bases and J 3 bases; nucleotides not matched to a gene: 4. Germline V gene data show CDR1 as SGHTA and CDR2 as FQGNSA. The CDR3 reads CASSWTGTANEKLFF. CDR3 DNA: TGTGCCAGCAGCTGGACAGGGACAGCTAATGAAAAACTGTTTTTT.

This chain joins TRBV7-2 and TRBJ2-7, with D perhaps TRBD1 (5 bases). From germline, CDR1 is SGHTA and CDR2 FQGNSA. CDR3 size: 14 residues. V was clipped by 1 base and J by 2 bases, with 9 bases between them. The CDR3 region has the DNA TGTGCCAGCAGCTTAGAACAGGCGACCTACGAGCAGTACTTC. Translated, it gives CASSLEQATYEQYF.